This T cell receptor beta chain was sequenced in a study of metastatic and nonmetastatic thyroid tumors (dated by TCRdb to about 2020). Regarding the complete study: The researchers compared repertoires between peripheral blood samples and tumor or nodule tissue samples from patients with malignant or benign thyroid disease. Summary of the overall study and its limitations: In both blood and tumor samples, TCR beta diversity was reported to be significantly higher in malignant tumors than in benign nodules.

This clone is termed medium-sized (0.01 to 0.1%). Which antigen it targets is not known. Base qualities were left out, and no much larger clone turns up one base away. Library prep was done by PCR. Data came from an Illumina HiSeq 4000. The TCR beta-chain CDR3 region of each patient was profiled by high-throughput sequencing. Per the source publication's procedure: A classifier to discriminate distant-metastatic papillary thyroid cancer patients was built from CDR3 differences across clinicopathological groups. The Shannon index was used to assess repertoire diversity, and the Morisita-Horn index was used to assess tumor-blood repertoire similarity. TCRdb itself trimmed the public reads at Q25 with fastp, ran MiXCR and retained productive beta chains. The V and J calls here are based on TCRdb, not the publication. Present in this sample are roughly 29,000 clones, 20% to 30% of which were seen just once. The ten largest clonotypes hold about 2.4% of the sample.

No patient had received any treatment before thyroid surgery. Using T-cell receptor beta sequencing, the study looked back at clinical samples from patients collected from the early 2010s to the late 2010s. V and J are trimmed by 1 base and 3 bases, and the gene matches miss 4 bases of the junction. Taken from the germline V gene, the CDR1 and CDR2 loops are LGHNA and YSLEER. There are 15 amino acids in the CDR3, from cysteine to phenylalanine inclusive. Only the CDR3 DNA stays, 45 bases, in frame from base 1. The chain joins TRBV4-3 to TRBJ2-7; 9 junctional bases match TRBD2. This sequence originates from a female donor with papillary thyroid cancer or a benign thyroid nodule (not recorded which). Some clones in this sample may be carry-over from other donors' samples. Sequencing used blood. Here the CDR3 is given as CASSQGTSEGYEQYF. The DNA sequence is given as TGCGCCAGCAGCCAAGGGACTAGCGAGGGCTACGAGCAGTACTTC.